The following is a TCR beta chain sequence with its context. What it recognizes is unknown. Primers included in the PCR were 60 Vbeta and 13 Jbeta primers. Method: immunoSEQ multiplex PCR; TCRdb's copy keeps in-frame clones and lacks some. Here the sample spans about 100,000 clones, around 76% being singletons. The data stem from a study of cytomegalovirus exposure and HLA in healthy donors. The V end was cut by 0 bases, the J end by 3 bases, with 6 bases between. Germline V CDR1 and CDR2: SGHRS, YFSETQ. The CDR3 is made up of 13 amino acids. General study results and limits: The authors enumerated some 160 TCR beta chains as linked to cytomegalovirus. Earlier analysis yielded a pattern in which most TCR beta V segments were productive about 87% or about 30% of the time. In a later analysis, parvovirus B19, influenza, CMV and Epstein-Barr virus appeared linked to several top co-occurrence clusters. In the analysis, some V segments, TRBV6-2 and TRBV6-3 included, were excluded as indistinguishable.

The V gene is TRBV5-1, the J gene TRBJ1-1; no reliable D call. This TCR came from a man aged 40-49 years in good health and CMV-seropositive. Sequenced: PBMCs. The CDR3 loop reads CASSLDGDTEAFF. DNA of the CDR3: TGCGCCAGCAGCTTGGACGGGGACACTGAAGCTTTCTTT.